This T cell receptor beta chain stems from a study of OX40 agonist ivuxolimab in advanced cancers. Study at large: A diagnosis of hepatocellular carcinoma, melanoma, renal cell or head and neck cancer was present in dose-escalation patients. Having had anti-PD-1, anti-PD-L1 or anti-CTLA-4 therapy before was allowed, and approximately 40% had some. Findings of the study overall: At 0.1-3.0 mg/kg, partial responders had clonal expansion among the lowest observed.

Drawing of blood for sampling happened at baseline, at cycle 4 day 1, and at cycle 7 day 1. Sequencing used immunoSEQ multiplex PCR; TCRdb keeps in-frame clones, though not all of them. The sample has fewer than 90,000 clones, roughly nine tenths seen once. Comments on this clone: As yet, its antigen is unknown.

The clonotype comes from an adult with an advanced solid tumor such as melanoma, head and neck, liver or kidney cancer. Source: CD4+ or CD8+ T cells sorted from blood, taken in a trial of the OX40 agonist ivuxolimab.

CDR3 protein: CASSPPTSGNSYNEQFF. CDR3 DNA: TGTGCCAGCTCACCACCGACTAGCGGGAACTCCTACAATGAGCAGTTCTTC. V is TRBV18 and J is TRBJ2-1; 11 bases map to TRBD2. There are 17 residues in the CDR3. The trim removed 0 bases at V and 0 bases at J, leaving 1 base unmatched. Germline V lookup: CDR1 KGHSH, CDR2 LQKENI.